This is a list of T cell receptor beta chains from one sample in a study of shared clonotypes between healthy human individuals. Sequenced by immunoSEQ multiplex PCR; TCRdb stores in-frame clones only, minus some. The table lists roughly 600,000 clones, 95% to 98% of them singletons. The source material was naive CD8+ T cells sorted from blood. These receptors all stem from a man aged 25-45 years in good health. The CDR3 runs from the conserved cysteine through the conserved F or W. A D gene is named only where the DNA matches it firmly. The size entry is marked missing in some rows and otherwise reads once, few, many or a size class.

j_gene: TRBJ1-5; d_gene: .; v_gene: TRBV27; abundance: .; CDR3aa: CASGGSNQPQHF; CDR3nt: TGTGCCAGCGGGGGTAGCAATCAGCCCCAGCATTTT
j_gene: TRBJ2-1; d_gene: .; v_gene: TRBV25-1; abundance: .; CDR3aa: CASSEYVNRGSSYNEQFF; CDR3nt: TGTGCCAGCAGTGAATACGTCAACCGGGGAAGCTCCTACAATGAGCAGTTCTTC
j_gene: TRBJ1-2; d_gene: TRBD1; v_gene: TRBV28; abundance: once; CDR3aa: CASSANRGVYGYTF; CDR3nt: TGTGCCAGCAGTGCGAACAGGGGCGTCTATGGCTACACCTTC
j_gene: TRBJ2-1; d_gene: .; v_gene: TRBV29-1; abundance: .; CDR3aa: CSVTPRDAISYNEQFF; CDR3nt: TGCAGCGTGACCCCCCGGGATGCAATAAGCTACAATGAGCAGTTCTTC
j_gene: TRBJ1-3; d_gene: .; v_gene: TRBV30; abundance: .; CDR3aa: CAEVALSGNTIYF; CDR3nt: TGTGCCGAGGTGGCACTCTCTGGAAACACCATATATTTT
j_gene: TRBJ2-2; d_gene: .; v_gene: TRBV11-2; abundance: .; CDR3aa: CASSSDPRQANTGELFF; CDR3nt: TGTGCCAGCAGCTCGGATCCAAGACAGGCAAACACCGGGGAGCTGTTTTTT
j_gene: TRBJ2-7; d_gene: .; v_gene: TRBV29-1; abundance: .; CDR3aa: CSVPTGGPTYEQYF; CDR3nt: TGCAGCGTTCCAACCGGGGGCCCGACCTACGAGCAGTACTTC
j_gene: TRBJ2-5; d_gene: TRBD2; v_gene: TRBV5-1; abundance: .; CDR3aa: CASSLALAGESETQYF; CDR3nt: TGCGCCAGCAGCTTGGCCCTAGCGGGAGAGAGTGAGACCCAGTACTTC
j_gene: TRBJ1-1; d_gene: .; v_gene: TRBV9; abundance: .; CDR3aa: CASSDERGEAFF; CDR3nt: TGTGCCAGCAGCGACGAAAGGGGTGAAGCTTTCTTT
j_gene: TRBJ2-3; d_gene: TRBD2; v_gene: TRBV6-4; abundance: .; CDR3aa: CASSTAAGVADTQYF; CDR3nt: TGTGCCAGCAGTACCGCAGCGGGAGTTGCAGATACGCAGTATTTT
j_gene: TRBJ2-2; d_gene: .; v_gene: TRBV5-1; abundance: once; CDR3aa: CASSLERGGTGELFF; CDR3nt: TGCGCCAGCAGCTTGGAGAGGGGCGGCACCGGGGAGCTGTTTTTT
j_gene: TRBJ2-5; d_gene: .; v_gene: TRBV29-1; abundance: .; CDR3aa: CSVVSDGDAQETQYF; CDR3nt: TGCAGCGTTGTGTCGGACGGGGACGCCCAAGAGACCCAGTACTTC
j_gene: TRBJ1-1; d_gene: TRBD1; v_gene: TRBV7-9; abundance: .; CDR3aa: CASSLEGGQGFTEAFF; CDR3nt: TGTGCCAGCAGCTTAGAAGGGGGACAGGGGTTCACTGAAGCTTTCTTT
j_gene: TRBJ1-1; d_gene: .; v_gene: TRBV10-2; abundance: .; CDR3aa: CASTGTPTEAFF; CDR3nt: TGCGCCAGCACCGGGACACCCACTGAAGCTTTCTTT
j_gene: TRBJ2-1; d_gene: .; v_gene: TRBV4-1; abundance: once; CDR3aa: CASSQPSYYNEQFF; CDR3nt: TGCGCCAGCAGCCAGCCTAGTTACTACAATGAGCAGTTCTTC
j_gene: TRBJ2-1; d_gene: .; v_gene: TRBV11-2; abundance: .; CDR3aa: CASSFRSRREGEQFF; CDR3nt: TGTGCCAGCAGCTTCAGATCGCGGCGGGAAGGGGAGCAGTTCTTC
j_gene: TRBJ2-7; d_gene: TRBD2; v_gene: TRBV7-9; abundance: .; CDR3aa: CASSLGREKGYEQYF; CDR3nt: TGTGCCAGCAGCTTGGGGCGGGAGAAAGGCTACGAGCAGTACTTC
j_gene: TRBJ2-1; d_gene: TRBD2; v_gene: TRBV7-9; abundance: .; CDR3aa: CASSPPHGTSGSNEQFF; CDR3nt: TGTGCCAGCAGCCCGCCCCACGGGACTAGCGGGAGTAATGAGCAGTTCTTC
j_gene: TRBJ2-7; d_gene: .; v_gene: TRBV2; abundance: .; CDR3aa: CASTTGLPPYEQYF; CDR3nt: TGTGCCAGCACAACAGGGCTTCCCCCCTACGAGCAGTACTTC
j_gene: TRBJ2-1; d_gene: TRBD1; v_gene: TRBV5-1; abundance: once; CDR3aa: CASSLVGQGILNEQFF; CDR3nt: TGCGCCAGCAGCTTGGTAGGACAGGGGATCCTCAATGAGCAGTTCTTC
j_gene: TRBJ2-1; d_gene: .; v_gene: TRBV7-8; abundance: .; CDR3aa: CASSPRERTLGNEQFF; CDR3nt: TGTGCCAGCAGCCCCCGGGAGCGGACCTTGGGCAATGAGCAGTTCTTC
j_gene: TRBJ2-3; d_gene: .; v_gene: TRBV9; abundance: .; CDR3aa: CASSHPGVGPPSPDTQYF; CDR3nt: TGTGCCAGCAGCCACCCTGGCGTCGGGCCGCCGAGCCCAGATACGCAGTATTTT
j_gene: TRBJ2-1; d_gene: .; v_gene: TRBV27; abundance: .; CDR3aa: CASRRSGNEQFF; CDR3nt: TGTGCCAGCCGTAGAAGCGGGAATGAGCAGTTCTTC
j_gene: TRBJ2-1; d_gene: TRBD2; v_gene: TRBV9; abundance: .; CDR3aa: CASSVAAGAEQFF; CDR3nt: TGTGCCAGCAGCGTAGCCGCGGGAGCTGAGCAGTTCTTC
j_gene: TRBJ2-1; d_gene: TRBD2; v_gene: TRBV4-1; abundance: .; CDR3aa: CASSQDPLAGESSYNEQFF; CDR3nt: TGCGCCAGCAGCCAAGACCCCCTAGCGGGAGAGAGCTCCTACAATGAGCAGTTCTTC
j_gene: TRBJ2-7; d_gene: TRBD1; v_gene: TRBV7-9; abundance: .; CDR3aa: CASSPRTGRSYEQYF; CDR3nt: TGTGCCAGCAGCCCAAGGACAGGGAGGAGCTACGAGCAGTACTTC
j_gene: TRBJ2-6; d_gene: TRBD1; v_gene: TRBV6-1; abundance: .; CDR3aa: CASSEVDRGFGSGANVLTF; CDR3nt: TGTGCCAGCAGTGAAGTGGACAGGGGGTTTGGATCTGGGGCCAACGTCCTGACTTTC
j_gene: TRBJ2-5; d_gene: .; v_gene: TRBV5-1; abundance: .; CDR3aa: CASSGGVLGRSQETQYF; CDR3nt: TGCGCCAGCAGCGGAGGGGTTTTGGGACGGAGCCAAGAGACCCAGTACTTC